One sample yielded the 5 T cell receptor beta chains listed below, sequenced in a study of T cell repertoires in cytomegalovirus infection. TCRdb itself ran the reads through MiXCR, one entry per CDR3 protein. The top ten hold more than 5.5% of the sample, which has about 250,000 distinct CDR3 sequences, approximately 6.7% seen once. The sequenced sample was PBMCs. These receptors came from a human donor in good health (CMV status not recorded). Some clones in this sample may be carry-over from other donors' samples.

This clonotype showed up many times. V is TRBV7-2 and J is TRBJ1-1; a weak D match, TRBD1 (5 bases). The CDR3 consists of 14 residues. From germline, CDR1 is SGHTA and CDR2 FQGNSA. V lost 5 bases and J lost 5, with 15 bases in between. The CDR3 protein is CASSPMGGWTEAFF. The CDR3 DNA reads TGTGCCAGCAGCCCGATGGGGGGTTGGACTGAAGCTTTCTTT.

The rearrangement links TRBV28 to TRBJ2-7; maybe TRBD1 (6 bases). The CDR3 length is 12 residues. Germline-derived CDR1 and CDR2 are MDHEN and SYDVKM. V lost 6 bases, J lost 6 bases, and 12 bases lay in between. CDR3 loop: CASRETGREQYF. As DNA, the CDR3 is TGTGCCAGCAGGGAGACAGGACGCGAGCAGTACTTC.

Note on this clonotype: A much larger clonotype is one base distant, so this may be a read error. The chain uses TRBV7-6 and TRBJ1-5; D gene unclear. Germline V gene sequence: CDR1 SGHVS, CDR2 FNYEAQ. The CDR3 runs 15 residues. CDR3 region: CASSSGPINNQPRHF. The CDR3 DNA reads as TGTGCCAGCAGCTCGGGTCCGATTAACAATCAGCCCCGGCATTTT.

There are many counts of this clonotype. CDR3 amino acids: CASERTGAYEQYF. Written as DNA, the CDR3 is TGTGCCAGCGAACGTACAGGGGCCTACGAGCAGTACTTC. The rearrangement uses TRBV12-3 or TRBV12-4 and TRBJ2-7; 7 bases fit TRBD1. With V trimmed by 8 bases and J by 2 bases, 6 bases remained unmatched. The CDR3 runs to 13 residues.

This clonotype came up many times. This chain links TRBV5-5 with TRBJ2-7; 9 positions agree with TRBD1. V lost 1 base and J lost 6; bases outside the gene matches: 8. Germline CDR1 reads SGHKS; CDR2 reads YYEKEE (reference sequence). The CDR3 length is 15 residues. This CDR3 reads CASSLIGTGMGEQYF. CDR3 DNA sequence: TGTGCCAGCAGCTTGATAGGGACAGGGATGGGCGAGCAGTACTTC.